Sequencing of this T cell receptor beta chain was carried out in a study of blood T cell repertoires in COVID-19. Study background: Both acute and convalescent COVID-19 samples were obtained from the United States, Italy and Spain.

The CDR3 contains 15 residues. Trimming removed 3 bases from V and 7 bases from J, with 13 bases in between. Germline V gives CDR1 LGHDT, CDR2 YNNKEL (reference sequence). Recruits, aged roughly 18 to 100 years, lived in 24 US areas. Grouping used clinical history reported by participants in a survey and questionnaire. Individuals in the exposed group had encountered a COVID-19 case within 2 weeks preceding study entry. Repertoires were generated with immunoSEQ multiplex PCR, while TCRdb's copy carries only in-frame clones and drops some. In the table there are about 300,000 clones, roughly 86% of which are singletons.

Sequenced sample: PBMCs or T cells enriched from blood (not recorded which). The gene calls are TRBV3-1 (or the pseudogene TRBV3-2) and TRBJ1-6; D remains unclear. The TCR comes from a woman between 50 and 59 years old who had been exposed to COVID-19. The CDR3 reads CASSQAPTLNSPLHF. Here the CDR3 DNA reads TGTGCCAGCAGCCAGGCCCCGACTCTAAATTCACCCCTCCACTTT.